These 10 T cell receptor beta chains were all obtained from the same sample, sequenced in a study of CXCR3-negative and CXCR3-positive naive CD8 T cells. Libraries were UMI-labeled 5' RACE TRB cDNA. TCRdb reprocessed the 5' RACE reads and keeps a single row for each CDR3 protein, giving no DNA. The table for this sample gives approximately 59,000 distinct CDR3 sequences. Study findings and constraints: In CXCR3-positive naive cells, the TRB CDR3s were more hydrophobic than in CXCR3-negative naive cells.

These receptors are not linked to any known antigen. The specimen sequenced was naive CXCR3+ CD8+ T cells from blood. Noted subset: CD45RO-CCR7+CD27+CD95- naive CD8+ T cells expressing CXCR3 (TNR3+). The source of these receptors is a human donor in good health. Some clones in this sample may be carry-over from other donors' samples.

The gene calls are TRBV28 and TRBJ1-2; TCRdb's D call of TRBD1 is untestable without DNA. Germline lookup yields CDR1 MDHEN and CDR2 SYDVKM. This CDR3 contains 14 residues. The CDR3 here is CASKRPGQVYGYTF.

The chain carries TRBV7-3 and TRBJ2-2; TCRdb gives TRBD1 as the D gene, but with no DNA this cannot be confirmed. This CDR3 has 18 residues. Germline values: CDR1 SGHTA, CDR2 FQGTGA. The CDR3 here is CASTPHFTRGGGTGELFF.

This sequence joins TRBV12-3 or TRBV12-4 and TRBJ2-3; the TRBD2 assignment by TCRdb is unverifiable without DNA. The CDR3 sequence is 17 residues long. The CDR3 protein is CASSLRLAGGHTDTQYF.

This chain uses TRBV6-6 with TRBJ1-6; TCRdb's D call of TRBD1 is untestable without DNA. The germline V gene has CDR1 MNHNY and CDR2 SVGAGI (reference sequence). This CDR3 has 20 amino acids. CDR3 region: CASSPPPKYPTGAHNSPLHF.

This chain uses TRBV29-1 with TRBJ2-7; TCRdb reports TRBD1, a call that lacks DNA to check it against. The V gene's germline CDR1 is SQVTM and CDR2 ANQGSEA. The CDR3 runs to 13 residues. The CDR3 here is CSGRTGTSYEQYF.

CDR3: CASSLRDFPCEQYF. The genes are TRBV28 and TRBJ2-7; the D call from TCRdb, TRBD2, cannot be confirmed without DNA. Germline lookup yields CDR1 MDHEN and CDR2 SYDVKM. The CDR3 consists of 14 residues. The full variable domain, in which reference TRBV28 and TRBJ2-7 provide the parts outside the CDR3, is DVKVTQSSRYLVKRTGEKVFLECVQDMDHENMFWYRQDPGLGLRLIYFSYDVKMKEKGDIPEGYSVSREKKERFSLILESASTNQTSMYLCASSLRDFPCEQYFGPGTRLTVT.

This rearrangement joins TRBV6-4 to TRBJ2-7. The germline CDR1 and CDR2 sequences are MRHNA and SNTAGT. This CDR3 is 14 amino acids long. CDR3 sequence reads: CASSQGLSSYEQYF.

V and J are TRBV19 and TRBJ2-4; TCRdb picks TRBD2, but there is no DNA to check that call. The CDR3 has 15 amino acids. The germline V gene encodes CDR1 LNHDA and CDR2 SQIVND (reference sequence). CDR3 residues: CASSIGSRSLNIQYF.

The chain employs TRBV28 and TRBJ2-1. This CDR3 contains 15 residues. Germline-derived CDR1 and CDR2 are MDHEN and SYDVKM. Here the CDR3 reads CASIRSGGPYNEQFF.

The V call is TRBV12-3 or TRBV12-4, the J call TRBJ2-3. This CDR3 is built from 15 residues. The CDR3 reads CASNHESERTDTQYF.